Following are 8 T cell receptor beta chains from one sample sequenced in a study of cytomegalovirus exposure and HLA in healthy donors. The PCR used 60 Vbeta and 13 Jbeta primers. The table came from immunoSEQ multiplex PCR; TCRdb's copy has only in-frame clones and leaves some out. The sample includes about 43,000 clones, about half seen only once; the top ten take roughly 5.6%. Sequences were obtained from PBMCs. These TCRs come from a man in his fifties or sixties in good health and CMV-seronegative.

The chain recombines TRBV10-2 with TRBJ2-6; 10 bases line up with TRBD2. V dropped 5 bases and J dropped 1; count of bases not matched to a gene: 5. Germline lookup yields CDR1 WSHSY and CDR2 SAAADI. The length of the CDR3 is 17 residues. The CDR3 DNA is TGCGCCAGCAGTAAGCTAGCGGGAGAGTCTGGGGCCAACGTCCTGACTTTC. This gives the protein CASSKLAGESGANVLTF.

V usage is TRBV20-1 and J usage is TRBJ1-5, with D possibly being TRBD1 (5 bases). The CDR3 runs 10 residues. The ends were cut back, 6 bases at V and 9 bases at J, with 9 bases in the middle. CDR1 is DFQATT, CDR2 SNEGSKA, per germline (reference sequence). The CDR3 here is CSASTGPQHF. In DNA, the CDR3 is TGCAGTGCCTCCACAGGGCCCCAGCATTTT.

In this sample, this clone turned up a few times. This chain joins TRBV28 and TRBJ1-3; 8 bases agree with TRBD1. CDR3 length: 16 amino acids. Germline V gene sequence: CDR1 MDHEN, CDR2 SYDVKM. Losses at the gene ends were 3 bases for V and 4 bases for J; bases not matched to a gene: 8. The CDR3 nucleotides are TGTGCCAGCAGTTTCCTCAGGGGGCGGAGAGGAAACACCATATATTTT. Translating it yields CASSFLRGRRGNTIYF.

The chain carries TRBV19 and TRBJ1-1; the match to TRBD1 covers 9 bases. The trim removed 6 bases at V and 7 bases at J, leaving 6 bases unmatched. The CDR3 contains 13 residues. Germline V CDR1 and CDR2: LNHDA, SQIVND (reference sequence). This CDR3 is CASSSDRGYEAFF. CDR3 DNA sequence: TGTGCCAGTAGCTCGGACAGGGGATATGAAGCTTTCTTT.

In its sample, this clone was seen a few times. The chain uses TRBV7-2 and TRBJ2-5; 9 bases are shared with TRBD2. CDR1 SGHTA and CDR2 FQGNSA come from the germline V gene. J gave up 4 bases and V 4 bases, and 16 bases lay outside the gene matches. The CDR3 totals 18 residues. The CDR3 is CASSSTDSGRFGRETQYF. Written as DNA, the CDR3 is TGTGCCAGCAGCTCTACGGACAGCGGGAGGTTTGGAAGAGAGACCCAGTACTTC.

This clone showed up just once. The chain links TRBV19 to TRBJ2-3, with 10 bases that match TRBD1. There are 14 residues in the CDR3. The V gene's germline CDR1 is LNHDA and CDR2 SQIVND (reference sequence). J lost 4 bases, V lost 6 bases, and 4 bases had no gene match. The CDR3: CASRRTGGPDTQYF. In DNA, the CDR3 is TGTGCCAGTAGGAGGACAGGGGGTCCAGATACGCAGTATTTT.

The genes are TRBV7-8 and TRBJ2-7; 7 bases are shared with TRBD2. The junction had 5 bases not matched to a gene; V was cut back by 7 bases and J by 2 bases. CDR3 length: 13 amino acids. Germline V gives CDR1 SGHVS, CDR2 FQNEAQ. CDR3 loop: CASNPGGTYEQYF. CDR3 DNA: TGTGCCAGCAACCCGGGAGGTACCTACGAGCAGTACTTC.

This clone turned up a few times. The CDR3 reads CSVTGQGFYEQYF. CDR3 coding DNA: TGCAGCGTTACGGGACAGGGATTCTACGAGCAGTACTTC. This sequence joins TRBV29-1 and TRBJ2-7; 9 bases match TRBD1. Germline V gene lookup returns CDR1 SQVTM and CDR2 ANQGSEA. V gave up 5 bases and J gave up 3 bases; unmatched junction bases: 5. The CDR3 extends over 13 amino acids.